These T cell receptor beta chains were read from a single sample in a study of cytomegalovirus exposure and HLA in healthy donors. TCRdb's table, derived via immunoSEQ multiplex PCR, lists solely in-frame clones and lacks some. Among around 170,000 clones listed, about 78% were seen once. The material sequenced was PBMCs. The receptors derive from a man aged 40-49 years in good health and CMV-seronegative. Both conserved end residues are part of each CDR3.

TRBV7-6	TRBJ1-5	CASSPGQGDQPQHF
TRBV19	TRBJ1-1	CASSRGMNTEAFF
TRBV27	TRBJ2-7	CASSSGGLAGSYEQYF
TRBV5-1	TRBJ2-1	CASSLFPGGERLIDEQFF
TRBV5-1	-	CASSLGVGSYEQYF
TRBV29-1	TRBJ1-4	CSVTGGGNEKLFF
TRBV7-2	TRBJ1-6	CASSQTGYYNSPLHF
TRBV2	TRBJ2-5	CASRILGMETQYF
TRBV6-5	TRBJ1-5	CASRRDRGYDQPQHF
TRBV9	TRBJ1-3	CASSVGRDSGNTIYF
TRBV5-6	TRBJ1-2	CASSLDRYGYTF
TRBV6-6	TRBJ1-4	CASSWRGTNEKLFF
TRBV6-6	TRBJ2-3	CASSIDRGRGTDTQYF
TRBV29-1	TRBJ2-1	CSVTGPSGGGNEQFF
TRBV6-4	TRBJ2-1	CASSDRSGGIDEQFF
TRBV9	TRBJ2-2	CASSALTSGKGGGELFF
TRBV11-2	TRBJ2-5	CASSADRLAGVGETQYF
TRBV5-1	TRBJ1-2	CASSFTGGANYGYTF
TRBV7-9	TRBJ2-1	CASSTLRGGASVGEQFF
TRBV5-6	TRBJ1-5	CASSSGGDNYNQPQHF
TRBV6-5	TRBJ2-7	CASSYVGQGHEQYF
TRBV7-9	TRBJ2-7	CSSSLEDSPEQYF
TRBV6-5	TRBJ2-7	CASSYTGQGSHEQYF
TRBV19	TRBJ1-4	CASSHPTGPNEKLFF